A selection of T cell receptor beta chains follows, all from one sample in a study of identical twins. TCRdb used MiXCR to reprocess the 5' RACE reads, holding one entry per CDR3 protein. The table includes some 900,000 distinct CDR3 sequences, approximately 13% detected once. These sequences were also reported in another study, on yellow fever vaccine responses in identical twins.

The sample was PBMCs. The receptors come from a woman between 18 and 29 years old in good health. Both conserved end residues are part of each CDR3. Size values are once, few and many counts, or a class for expanded clones, and some rows have none.

V gene	clone size	J gene	CDR3 protein
TRBV29-1	.	TRBJ1-2	CSVHPGQAWDYGYTF
TRBV11-2	.	TRBJ2-1	CASSPRGAQGEQFF
TRBV2	few	TRBJ2-7	CASSDGTGGYEQYF
TRBV7-3	.	TRBJ2-1	CATPGSSYNEQFF
TRBV15	few	TRBJ1-1	CATSTRTGANTEAFF
TRBV27	.	TRBJ2-5	CASSLGYRAPETQYF
TRBV4-1	few	TRBJ2-3	CASSQVWGYTDTQYF
TRBV12-3/TRBV12-4	many	TRBJ1-1	CASSLAQRTEAFF
TRBV7-2	.	TRBJ1-5	CASSLVGKRTQHF
TRBV7-9	.	TRBJ2-5	CASSLPQGHQYF
TRBV4-1	few	TRBJ2-2	CASSQDPSGAFTGELFF
TRBV5-1	.	TRBJ2-1	CASSLTGEGEQFF
TRBV25-1	.	TRBJ2-2	CASIGPGTTGELFF
TRBV25-1	many	TRBJ1-6	CASSEQGNSPLHF
TRBV2	.	TRBJ2-7	CASRPGRSEMNEQYF
TRBV7-9	few	TRBJ1-1	CASLSLTGRDEAFF
TRBV4-1	few	TRBJ1-6	CASSQVLGRGMDSPLHF
TRBV27	many	TRBJ1-5	CASSHNREFGQPQHF
TRBV6-5	.	TRBJ1-2	CASSYSTRSYGYTF
TRBV6-1	.	TRBJ2-5	CASSLRSGGGETQYF
TRBV28	.	TRBJ1-3	CASSFRAGGNTIYF
TRBV18	many	TRBJ2-1	CASRDANNEQFF
TRBV20-1	few	TRBJ2-2	CSARDKGRTPTGELFF
TRBV7-9	.	TRBJ2-1	CASSMGQHKHNEQFF
TRBV10-2	.	TRBJ2-7	CASLSARLNPSNSSYEQYF
TRBV12-3/TRBV12-4	.	TRBJ2-1	CATREVDEQFF
TRBV7-9	.	TRBJ2-2	CASSLVAGVSAGELFF
TRBV29-1	.	TRBJ2-3	CSVVLAGGTPDTQYF
TRBV12-3/TRBV12-4	many	TRBJ2-1	CASSIPGGHEQFF
TRBV11-3	.	TRBJ1-2	CASSLDGGGYGYTF
TRBV7-9	.	TRBJ2-5	CASTQPRLTGGDETQYF
TRBV20-1	few	TRBJ2-1	CSAILAGSYNEQFF
TRBV7-9	.	TRBJ2-7	CASSVGSSASYEQYF
TRBV18	.	TRBJ1-1	CASSPMTGVGEAFF
TRBV28	once	TRBJ2-7	CASSPAGSINEQYF
TRBV28	.	TRBJ1-1	CASTWTGSIEAFF
TRBV12-3/TRBV12-4	many	TRBJ1-2	CASRLTGDGYTF
TRBV7-3	few	TRBJ2-3	CASSPRSESTDTQYF
TRBV11-1	many	TRBJ2-2	CASSSTKGDRENTGELFF
TRBV15	few	TRBJ2-1	CATSPHEGLMGNEQFF
TRBV20-1	few	TRBJ1-2	CSAKDGLYGYTF
TRBV20-1	few	TRBJ1-2	CSARDSGPWFNYGYTF
TRBV20-1	.	TRBJ2-7	CSATGTSGSDTYEQYF
TRBV7-9	few	TRBJ2-3	CASSSTWDTQYF
TRBV11-2	.	TRBJ2-3	CASSLEAYGGATDTQYF
TRBV5-1	few	TRBJ2-5	CASSMGSGTQETQYF
TRBV11-3	many	TRBJ2-3	CASSLDGTSGSDTQYF
TRBV4-2	few	TRBJ2-2	CASSQDGGTNTGELFF
TRBV20-1	.	TRBJ1-5	CSASSGDNQPQHF
TRBV5-5	once	TRBJ2-6	CASRFGGDRVTGANVLTF
TRBV20-1	.	TRBJ1-2	CSLGGANYGYTF
TRBV3-1	many	TRBJ1-1	CASRLQGGTEAFF
TRBV7-8	.	TRBJ2-3	CASSSPSGGAWGTDTQYF
TRBV5-1	few	TRBJ1-3	CASSSAGSTGSSGNTIYF